This TCR beta chain was sequenced during a study of T cells after yellow fever vaccination. V was clipped by 2 bases and J by 6 bases; unmatched bases: 7. The CDR3 runs to 16 residues. Germline V gene sequence: CDR1 MGHRA, CDR2 YSYEKL. This clonotype has at least ten counts. They built TCR cDNA with 5'RACE template switching, a step that put in a universal primer site and UMIs. TCRdb recomputed calls from the 5' RACE reads with MiXCR, one row per CDR3 protein. The repertoire has 40,000 to 55,000 distinct CDR3 sequences, less than 8.5% of them found once; the top ten carry around 24%. Source: CD8+ T cells not binding an NS4B(214-222) dextramer, sorted from PBMCs, taken roughly 45 days after the first yellow fever vaccination. The chain links TRBV4-1 to TRBJ2-3; 11 positions agree with TRBD2. The sequence was obtained from a man aged 18 to 30 who received the YFV17D yellow fever vaccine. The CDR3 nucleotides are TGCGCCAGCAGCCAACCCCTAGCGGGGGGTTGGGATACGCAGTATTTT. This encodes CASSQPLAGGWDTQYF.